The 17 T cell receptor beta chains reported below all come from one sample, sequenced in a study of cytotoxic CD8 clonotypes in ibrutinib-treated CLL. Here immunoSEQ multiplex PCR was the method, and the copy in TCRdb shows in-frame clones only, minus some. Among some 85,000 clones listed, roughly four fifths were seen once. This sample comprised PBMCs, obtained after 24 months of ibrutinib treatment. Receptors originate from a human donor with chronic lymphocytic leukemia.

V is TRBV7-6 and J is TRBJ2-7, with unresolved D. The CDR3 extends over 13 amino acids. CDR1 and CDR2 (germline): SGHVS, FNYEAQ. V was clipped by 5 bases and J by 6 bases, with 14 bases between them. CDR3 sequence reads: CASSASGTSEQYF. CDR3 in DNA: TGTGCCAGCAGCGCCTCGGGTACAAGCGAGCAGTACTTC.

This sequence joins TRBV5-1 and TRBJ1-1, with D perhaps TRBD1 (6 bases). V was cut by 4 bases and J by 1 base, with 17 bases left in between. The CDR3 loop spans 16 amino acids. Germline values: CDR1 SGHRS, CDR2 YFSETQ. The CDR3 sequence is CASSLYMDRENTEAFF. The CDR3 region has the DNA TGCGCCAGCAGCCTATATATGGACAGAGAGAACACTGAAGCTTTCTTT.

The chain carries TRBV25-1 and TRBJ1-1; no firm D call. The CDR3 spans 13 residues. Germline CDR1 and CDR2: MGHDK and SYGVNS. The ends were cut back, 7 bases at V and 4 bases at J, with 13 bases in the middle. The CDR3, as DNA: TGTGCCAGCAAGAAAGAAGGGCCCACTGAAGCTTTCTTT. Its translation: CASKKEGPTEAFF.

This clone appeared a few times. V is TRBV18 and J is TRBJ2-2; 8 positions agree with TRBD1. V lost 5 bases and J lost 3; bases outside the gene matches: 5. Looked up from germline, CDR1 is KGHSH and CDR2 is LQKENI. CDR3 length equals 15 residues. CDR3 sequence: CASSFRGQDTGELFF. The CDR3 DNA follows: TGTGCCAGCTCATTTCGGGGACAGGACACCGGGGAGCTGTTTTTT.

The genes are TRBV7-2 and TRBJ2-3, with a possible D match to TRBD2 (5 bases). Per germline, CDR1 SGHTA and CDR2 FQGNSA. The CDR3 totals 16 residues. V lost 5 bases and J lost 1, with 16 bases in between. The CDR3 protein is CASSGSGLARTDTQYF. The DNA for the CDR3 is TGTGCCAGCAGCGGTAGTGGGCTAGCCCGCACAGATACGCAGTATTTT.

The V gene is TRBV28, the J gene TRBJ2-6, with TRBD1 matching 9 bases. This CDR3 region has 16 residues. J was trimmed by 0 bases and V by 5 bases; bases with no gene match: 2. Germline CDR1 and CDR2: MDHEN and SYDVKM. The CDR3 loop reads CASSMTGGSGANVLTF. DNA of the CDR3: TGTGCCAGCAGTATGACAGGGGGCTCTGGGGCCAACGTCCTGACTTTC.

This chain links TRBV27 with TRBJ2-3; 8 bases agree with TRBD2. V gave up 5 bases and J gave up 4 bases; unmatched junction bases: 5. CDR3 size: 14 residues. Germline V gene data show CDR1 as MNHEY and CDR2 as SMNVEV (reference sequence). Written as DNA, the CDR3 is TGTGCCAGCAGTAGAGCGGGAGTGGCAGATACGCAGTATTTT. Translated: CASSRAGVADTQYF.

CDR3 sequence reads: CASSLNPPRRDEQFF. The CDR3 DNA reads TGTGCCAGCAGCTTAAACCCCCCGCGCAGGGATGAGCAGTTCTTC. The chain joins TRBV13 to TRBJ2-1, with TRBD1 as a possible D gene (5 bases). CDR1 is PRHDT, CDR2 FYEKMQ, per germline (reference sequence). The length of the CDR3 is 15 residues. V dropped 2 bases and J dropped 8 bases, with 16 bases sitting between them.

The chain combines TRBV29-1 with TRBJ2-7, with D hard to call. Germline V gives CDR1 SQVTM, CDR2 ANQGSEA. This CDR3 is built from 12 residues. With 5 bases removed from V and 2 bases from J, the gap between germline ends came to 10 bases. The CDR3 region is CSVSARAYEQYF. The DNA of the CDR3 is TGCAGCGTTTCCGCTAGGGCCTACGAGCAGTACTTC.

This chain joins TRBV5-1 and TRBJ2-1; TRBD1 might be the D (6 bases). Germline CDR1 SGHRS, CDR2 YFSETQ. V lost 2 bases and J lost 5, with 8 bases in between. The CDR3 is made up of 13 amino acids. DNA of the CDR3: TGCGCCAGCAGCTTCGGACAGAACAATGAGCAGTTCTTC. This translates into CASSFGQNNEQFF. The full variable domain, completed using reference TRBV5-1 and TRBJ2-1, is KAGVTQTPRYLIKTRGQQVTLSCSPISGHRSVSWYQQTPGQGLQFLFEYFSETQRNKGNFPGRFSGRQFSNSRSEMNVSTLELGDSALYLCASSFGQNNEQFFGPGTRLTVL.

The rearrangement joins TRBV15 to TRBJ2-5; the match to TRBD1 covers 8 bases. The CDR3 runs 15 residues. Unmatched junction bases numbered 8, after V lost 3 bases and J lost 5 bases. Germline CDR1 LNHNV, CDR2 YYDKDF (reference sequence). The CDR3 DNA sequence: TGTGCCACCAGCAGTGTACAGGGGGGCCGGGAGACCCAGTACTTC. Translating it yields CATSSVQGGRETQYF.

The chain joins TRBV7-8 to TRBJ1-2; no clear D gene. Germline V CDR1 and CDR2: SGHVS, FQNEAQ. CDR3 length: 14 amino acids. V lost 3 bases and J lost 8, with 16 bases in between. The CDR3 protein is CASSLSTTMGGYTF. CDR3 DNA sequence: TGTGCCAGCAGCTTGAGCACTACTATGGGAGGCTACACCTTC.

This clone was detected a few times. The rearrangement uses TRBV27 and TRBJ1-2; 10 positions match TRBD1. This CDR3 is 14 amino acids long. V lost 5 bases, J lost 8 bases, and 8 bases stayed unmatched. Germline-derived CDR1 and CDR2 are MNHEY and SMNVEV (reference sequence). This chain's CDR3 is CASSDRDRGRGYTF. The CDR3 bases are TGTGCCAGCAGTGACCGGGACAGGGGTAGAGGCTACACCTTC.

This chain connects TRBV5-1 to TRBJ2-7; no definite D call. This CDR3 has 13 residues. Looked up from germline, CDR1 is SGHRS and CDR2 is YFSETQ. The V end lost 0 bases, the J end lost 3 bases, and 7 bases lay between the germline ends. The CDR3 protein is CASSLDIGYEQYF. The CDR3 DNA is TGCGCCAGCAGCTTGGACATTGGCTACGAGCAGTACTTC.

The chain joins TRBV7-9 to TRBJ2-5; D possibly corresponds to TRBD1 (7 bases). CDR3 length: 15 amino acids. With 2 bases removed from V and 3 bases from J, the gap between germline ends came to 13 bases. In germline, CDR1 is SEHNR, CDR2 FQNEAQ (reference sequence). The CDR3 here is CASSLIGGGEETQYF. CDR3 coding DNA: TGTGCCAGCAGCTTAATCGGAGGGGGCGAAGAGACCCAGTACTTC.

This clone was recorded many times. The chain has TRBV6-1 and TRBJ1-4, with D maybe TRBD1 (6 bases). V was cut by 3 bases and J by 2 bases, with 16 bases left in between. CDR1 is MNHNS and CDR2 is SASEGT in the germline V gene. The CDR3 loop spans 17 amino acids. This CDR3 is CASSDLRGQGTNEKLFF. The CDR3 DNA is TGTGCCAGCAGTGATCTGCGGGGTCAGGGGACTAATGAAAAACTGTTTTTT.

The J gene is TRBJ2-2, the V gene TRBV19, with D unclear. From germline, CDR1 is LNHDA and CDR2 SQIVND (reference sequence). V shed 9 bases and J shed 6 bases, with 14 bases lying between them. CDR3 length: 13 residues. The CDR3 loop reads CASASFKAGELFF. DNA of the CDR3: TGTGCCAGCGCCTCGTTTAAGGCCGGGGAGCTGTTTTTT.